The present T cell receptor beta chain was sequenced within a study of breast tumors, draining lymph nodes, adjacent tissues. With respect to this clonotype: What it binds is unknown.

TCRdb re-derived calls from the multiplex PCR reads in MiXCR, one entry per CDR3 protein. The sample has approximately 170,000 distinct CDR3 sequences; around a third are singletons. Study-wide results and caveats: Data fit most tumor T cells coming from lymph node, expanding in tumor. Tumor TCR diversity was below lymph nodes but above nontumor tissue. Tumor T cell lymph node origin was a supported hypothesis, not proven.

Axillary draining lymph nodes of breast cancer patients supplied the node samples. This clonotype was obtained from a female donor with breast cancer. Some clones in this sample may be carry-over from other donors' samples. Sequencing used axillary lymph node tissue.

As DNA, the CDR3 is TGCAGCCCCGGGGTAGATGCCTACAATGAGCAGTTCTTC. Its translation is CSPGVDAYNEQFF. The gene calls are TRBV29-1 and TRBJ2-1; possibly TRBD2 for D (5 bases). Trimming removed 8 bases from V and 2 bases from J, with 13 bases in between. The germline CDR1 and CDR2 sequences are SQVTM and ANQGSEA. CDR3 length: 13 residues.